The clone carrying this T cell receptor (beta chain) was picked up a small number of times. Its antigen remains unidentified. These data originate in a study of radiotherapy plus CTLA-4 blockade in lung cancer. Across the study: Objective responses arose in about 17% of patients, and around 30% experienced disease control.

Overall study results and limits: After treatment with radiotherapy plus ipilimumab, TCR clones that came from the tumor expanded in blood.

Enrolled patients, whose metastatic non-small-cell lung cancer was chemo-refractory, received focal radiation plus CTLA-4 blockade with ipilimumab. CDR3 length: 18 amino acids. The germline CDR1 and CDR2 sequences are LNHDA and SQIVND (reference sequence). V was pared by 5 bases and J by 0 bases, with 13 bases of the junction left unmatched. TCRdb's copy holds only in-frame clones and misses some; the assay was immunoSEQ multiplex PCR. The table lists about 45,000 clones, approximately 62% of them singletons. The sequence derives from a human donor with non-small cell lung cancer who had a partial response to radiotherapy plus ipilimumab. The chain combines TRBV19 with TRBJ1-5; 7 positions match TRBD1. Material: peripheral blood, obtained from a patient treated with radiotherapy plus ipilimumab. CDR3 amino acids: CASSSRDRSSYSNQPQHF. The CDR3 DNA reads as TGTGCCAGTAGTTCCCGGGACAGATCTTCTTATAGCAATCAGCCCCAGCATTTT.